The 26 T cell receptor beta chains reported below all come from one sample, sequenced in a study of early T cells in non-severe SARS-CoV-2 infection (dated by TCRdb to the early 2020s). Libraries were made using 5' RACE. The sample was run on a NextSeq 500. TCRdb trimmed the raw reads at Q25, called clones with MiXCR and kept productive beta chains. Entries are consolidated by CDR3 protein sequence, retaining the most common genes and DNA. The sample profile shows 45,000 to 60,000 distinct CDR3 sequences; 10% of them were found once. 4.5% of the sample goes to the ten largest clones. The material sequenced was whole blood. These receptors all come from an adult who was a healthcare worker with PCR-confirmed SARS-CoV-2 infection or an uninfected control (not recorded which).

The rearrangement uses TRBV6-6 and TRBJ2-2; unclear D gene. This CDR3 comprises 16 residues. With 0 bases removed from V and 0 bases from J, the gap between germline ends came to 8 bases. Germline V gene lookup returns CDR1 MNHNY and CDR2 SVGAGI (reference sequence). DNA of the CDR3: TGTGCCAGCAGTTACTCGGCCAGACCGAACACCGGGGAGCTGTTTTTT. As protein: CASSYSARPNTGELFF.

The table lists this clonotype with many counts. This sequence joins TRBV2 and TRBJ2-7; D gene ambiguous. Germline V lookup: CDR1 SNHLY, CDR2 FYNNEI. The CDR3 is 12 amino acids. V dropped 7 bases and J dropped 2 bases, with 9 bases sitting between them. CDR3 coding DNA: TGTGCCAGCAAGAGAGAAGCCTACGAGCAGTACTTC. As protein: CASKREAYEQYF.

This clonotype has a count of ten or more. J is TRBJ2-5 and V is TRBV24-1; D may be TRBD2 (6 bases). Germline assignment: CDR1 KGHDR and CDR2 SFDVKD. There are 19 residues in the CDR3. V was cut by 3 bases and J by 5 bases, with 27 bases left in between. This chain's CDR3 is CATSDTHHKEGSGPETQYF. The DNA for the CDR3 is TGTGCCACCAGTGATACCCACCATAAGGAGGGTTCTGGGCCGGAGACCCAGTACTTC.

The chain is built from TRBV6-6 and TRBJ2-5; D gene uncertain. Germline V lookup: CDR1 MNHNY, CDR2 SVGAGI (reference sequence). Deletions cut 0 bases from V and 2 bases from J, with 7 bases between. CDR3 length equals 14 residues. Here the CDR3 reads CASSYSLFQETQYF. The CDR3, as DNA: TGTGCCAGCAGTTACTCCCTTTTTCAAGAGACCCAGTACTTC.

This clonotype is medium-sized in the sample. The chain combines TRBV9 with TRBJ2-5; no firm D call. The CDR3 sequence is 13 residues long. Trimming shortened V by 3 bases and J by 4 bases, and 10 bases separated the two germline ends. The V gene's germline CDR1 is SGDLS and CDR2 YYNGEE. CDR3 residues: CASSAEFRETQYF. CDR3 DNA sequence: TGTGCCAGCAGCGCGGAGTTTAGAGAGACCCAGTACTTC.

This clonotype was observed many times. The rearrangement joins TRBV20-1 to TRBJ2-1; D may be TRBD2 (5 bases). Trimming removed 5 bases at V and 3 bases at J, with 8 bases between. CDR1 and CDR2 from the germline V gene are DFQATT and SNEGSKA (reference sequence). CDR3 length: 12 residues. The CDR3 DNA reads as TGCAGTGCTCCCCGGGACTACAATGAGCAGTTCTTC. Translation: CSAPRDYNEQFF.

The table lists this clonotype with many counts. The chain carries TRBV21-1 and TRBJ2-5; the D call TRBD2 from the table was never checked on the DNA. TRBV21-1 is termed a pseudogene. The length of the CDR3 is 18 residues. The chain's CDR3 is CASSNTYPSGGAQETQYF. In nucleotides, the CDR3 is TGTGCCAGCAGCAACACTTATCCTAGCGGGGGGGCTCAAGAGACCCAGTACTTC.

The chain has TRBV5-1 and TRBJ2-1, with TRBD1 matching over 11 bases. CDR1 SGHRS and CDR2 YFSETQ come from the germline V gene. V lost 2 bases, J lost 6 bases, and 1 base stayed unmatched. This CDR3 is 14 amino acids long. As DNA, the CDR3 is TGCGCCAGCAGCTTAGGGACAGGGGGCAATGAGCAGTTCTTC. The encoded protein is CASSLGTGGNEQFF.

The chain recombines TRBV4-1 with TRBJ2-2; tentative D call: TRBD2 (7 bases). Trimming stripped 5 bases from V and 3 bases from J, with 19 bases between. This CDR3 contains 17 residues. Germline V gene lookup returns CDR1 MGHRA and CDR2 YSYEKL. This chain's CDR3 is CASSLELGGLYTGELFF. CDR3 nucleotide sequence: TGCGCCAGCAGCTTAGAGCTCGGGGGGCTTTACACCGGGGAGCTGTTTTTT.

This clonotype was observed at least ten times. The chain carries TRBV6-2 or TRBV6-3 and TRBJ1-1; 7 bases are a match to TRBD1. The V gene's germline CDR1 is MNHEY and CDR2 SVGEGT. The V gene end was trimmed by 2 bases and the J gene end by 1 base; junction bases not matched to a gene: 4. The CDR3 has 15 residues. DNA of the CDR3: TGTGCCAGCAGTTACCCCAGACAGGGGAACACTGAAGCTTTCTTT. Residues: CASSYPRQGNTEAFF.

The table lists this clonotype with many counts. The CDR3 spells CASSLRPERTEANVLTF. In DNA form, the CDR3 reads TGTGCCAGCAGCTTAAGGCCCGAACGAACCGAGGCCAACGTCCTGACTTTC. The chain combines TRBV11-2 with TRBJ2-6; D ambiguous. V was shortened by 2 bases and J by 6 bases, with 17 bases between the two germline ends. The germline gives CDR1 SGHAT, CDR2 FQNNGV. The CDR3 runs 17 residues.

In this sample, this clonotype turned up many times. This chain uses TRBV7-2 with TRBJ2-7; no definite D call. This CDR3 spans 13 amino acids. Per germline, CDR1 SGHTA and CDR2 FQGNSA. V lost 2 bases and J 3 bases, leaving 8 bases between the germline ends. DNA for the CDR3: TGTGCCAGCAGCTTACTGCCGATCTACGAGCAGTACTTC. This translates into CASSLLPIYEQYF.

The CDR3 nucleotides are TGCGCCAGCAGCCAAGGGGCTGCGAAGGGGGTCAAAAACATTCAGTACTTC. Translating gives CASSQGAAKGVKNIQYF. The rearrangement uses TRBV4-1 and TRBJ2-4; D might be TRBD1 (6 bases). V lost 1 base to trimming and J lost 3 bases, with 16 bases between them. The CDR3 is made up of 17 amino acids. Germline V gene sequence: CDR1 MGHRA, CDR2 YSYEKL.

This clonotype was recorded at least ten times. Written as DNA, the CDR3 is TGCGCCAGCAGTGAGGGCGGGGACTATGGCTACACCTTC. This encodes CASSEGGDYGYTF. The chain combines TRBV10-2 with TRBJ1-2; D not certain. CDR1 is WSHSY, CDR2 SAAADI, per germline. Trimming removed 2 bases from V and 3 bases from J, with 7 bases in between. CDR3 length: 13 residues.

The V gene is TRBV20-1, the J gene TRBJ2-4, with a tentative D call TRBD2 (5 bases). The CDR3 spans 12 residues. Per germline, CDR1 DFQATT and CDR2 SNEGSKA (reference sequence). Deletions cut 3 bases from V and 6 bases from J, with 9 bases between. CDR3 nucleotide sequence: TGCAGTGCTAGTCGGGGTCTAAACATTCAGTACTTC. This codes for CSASRGLNIQYF.

This clonotype appeared once. The chain joins TRBV7-2 to TRBJ2-3; 7 positions agree with TRBD2. The CDR3 spans 14 residues. The V gene end was trimmed by 2 bases and the J gene end by 3 bases; junction bases not matched to a gene: 2. Germline V gene lookup returns CDR1 SGHTA and CDR2 FQGNSA. In nucleotides, the CDR3 is TGTGCCAGCAGCTTATCAGCGGGGACAGATACGCAGTATTTT. Translation gives CASSLSAGTDTQYF.

Many counts were recorded for this clonotype. The J gene is TRBJ1-1, the V gene TRBV14; D gene ambiguous. V was shortened by 0 bases and J by 1 base, with 3 bases between the two germline ends. Germline lookup yields CDR1 SGHDN and CDR2 FVKESK. The CDR3 totals 13 residues. CDR3 region: CASSQERNTEAFF. CDR3 bases: TGTGCCAGCAGCCAAGAAAGGAACACTGAAGCTTTCTTT. Looking up the rest from reference TRBV14 and TRBJ1-1 gives the full variable domain: EAGVTQFPSHSVIEKGQTVTLRCDPISGHDNLYWYRRVMGKEIKFLLHFVKESKQDESGMPNNRFLAERTGGTYSTLKVQPAELEDSGVYFCASSQERNTEAFFGQGTRLTVV.

Ten or more counts support this clonotype. The V gene is TRBV7-9, the J gene TRBJ2-3; tentative D call: TRBD2 (5 bases). The CDR3 has 15 amino acids. The ends were cut back, 4 bases at V and 6 bases at J, with 17 bases in the middle. Germline-derived CDR1 and CDR2 are SEHNR and FQNEAQ (reference sequence). The CDR3: CASSSPLVRVDTQYF. CDR3 bases: TGTGCCAGCAGCTCTCCACTTGTGAGGGTGGATACGCAGTATTTT.

This clonotype was seen many times. This rearrangement joins TRBV18 to TRBJ1-1, with a possible D match to TRBD1 (5 bases). The CDR3 sequence is 14 residues long. Trimming removed 6 bases from V and 2 bases from J, with 13 bases in between. Germline CDR1 is KGHSH and CDR2 is LQKENI. CDR3 in DNA: TGTGCCAGCTCTCGAATCCGGGACAACACTGAAGCTTTCTTT. Residues: CASSRIRDNTEAFF. The full variable domain, with the rest looked up from reference TRBV18 and TRBJ1-1, is NAGVMQNPRHLVRRRGQEARLRCSPMKGHSHVYWYRQLPEEGLKFMVYLQKENIIDESGMPKERFSAEFPKEGPSILRIQQVVRGDSAAYFCASSRIRDNTEAFFGQGTRLTVV.

Of note for this clonotype: A much bigger clone sits one base away, suggesting this may be a read error. No conserved phenylalanine or tryptophan is present at the end of the CDR3, so a read error is the likely explanation. The rearrangement uses TRBV12-3 or TRBV12-4 and TRBJ1-5, with D maybe TRBD1 (5 bases). This CDR3 has 14 residues. V was pared by 3 bases and J by 2 bases, with 8 bases between. CDR3: CASSFMGGNQPQHL. As DNA, the CDR3 is TGTGCCAGCAGTTTTATGGGGGGCAATCAGCCCCAGCATTTA.

This clonotype showed up many times. The chain employs TRBV27 and TRBJ2-6, with 9 bases matching TRBD1. With V trimmed by 2 bases and J by 4 bases, 6 bases remained unmatched. This CDR3 is built from 17 residues. The V gene's germline CDR1 is MNHEY and CDR2 SMNVEV (reference sequence). This chain's CDR3 is CASSLLGQGSGANVLTF. CDR3 sequence (DNA): TGTGCCAGCAGTTTACTGGGACAGGGTAGCGGGGCCAACGTCCTGACTTTC. Supplemented by reference TRBV27 and TRBJ2-6, the full variable domain reads EAQVTQNPRYLITVTGKKLTVTCSQNMNHEYMSWYRQDPGLGLRQIYYSMNVEVTDKGDVPEGYKVSRKEKRNFPLILESPSPNQTSLYFCASSLLGQGSGANVLTFGAGSRLTVL.

The sample holds a few counts of this clonotype. The chain is built from TRBV20-1 and TRBJ1-2; D is uncertain. Germline lookup yields CDR1 DFQATT and CDR2 SNEGSKA (reference sequence). CDR3 length: 13 residues. Between the trimmed V and J ends, which lost 3 bases and 4 bases, there was a span of 12 bases. In DNA form, the CDR3 reads TGCAGTGCTAGTCCCGGGCCCTCCTATGGCTACACCTTC. This translates into CSASPGPSYGYTF.

Many counts were recorded for this clonotype. The genes are TRBV13 and TRBJ1-1; a possible D gene is TRBD1 (6 bases). This CDR3 region has 15 residues. CDR1 PRHDT and CDR2 FYEKMQ come from the germline V gene (reference sequence). V was shortened by 0 bases and J by 4 bases, with 12 bases between the two germline ends. The CDR3 here is CASSLGGGGGTEAFF. The CDR3 nucleotides read TGTGCCAGCAGCTTAGGTGGGGGCGGTGGCACTGAAGCTTTCTTT.

This clonotype appeared many times. The chain employs TRBV20-1 and TRBJ1-2; the D is unclear. Looked up from germline, CDR1 is DFQATT and CDR2 is SNEGSKA (reference sequence). This CDR3 comprises 11 residues. V lost 2 bases and J lost 7, with 8 bases in between. The CDR3: CSARTMSGYTF. The DNA for the CDR3 is TGCAGTGCTAGAACCATGAGTGGCTACACCTTC.

The chain combines TRBV2 with TRBJ1-1; D gene ambiguous. The CDR3 loop spans 12 amino acids. CDR1 SNHLY and CDR2 FYNNEI come from the germline V gene. The V gene lost 6 bases and the J gene lost 2 bases, with 7 bases spanning the gap. Written as DNA, the CDR3 is TGTGCCAGCAGGGGCGACAACACTGAAGCTTTCTTT. Amino acid sequence: CASRGDNTEAFF.

At least ten counts were recorded for this clonotype. The chain joins TRBV20-1 to TRBJ2-5; TRBD2 is a possible D gene (6 bases). V dropped 1 base and J dropped 5 bases, with 8 bases sitting between them. The CDR3 has 12 amino acids. Per the germline V gene, CDR1 is DFQATT and CDR2 is SNEGSKA (reference sequence). In nucleotides, the CDR3 is TGCAGTGCTAGAGGGACTACGGAGACCCAGTACTTC. This encodes CSARGTTETQYF.